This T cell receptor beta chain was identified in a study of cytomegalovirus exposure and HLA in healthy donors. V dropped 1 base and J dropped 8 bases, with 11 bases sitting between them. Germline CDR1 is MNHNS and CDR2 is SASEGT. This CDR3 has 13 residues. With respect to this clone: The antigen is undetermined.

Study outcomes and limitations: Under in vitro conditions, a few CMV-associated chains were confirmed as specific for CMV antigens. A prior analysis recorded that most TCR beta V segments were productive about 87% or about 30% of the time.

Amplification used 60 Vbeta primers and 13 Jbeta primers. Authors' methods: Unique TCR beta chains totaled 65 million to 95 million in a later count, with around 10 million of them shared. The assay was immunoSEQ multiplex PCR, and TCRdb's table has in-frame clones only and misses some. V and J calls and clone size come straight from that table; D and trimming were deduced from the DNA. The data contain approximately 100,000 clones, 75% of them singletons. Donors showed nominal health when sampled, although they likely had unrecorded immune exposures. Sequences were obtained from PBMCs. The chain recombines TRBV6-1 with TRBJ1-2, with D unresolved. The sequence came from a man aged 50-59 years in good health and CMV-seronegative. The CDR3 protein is CASSEGRVGGYTF. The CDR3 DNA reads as TGTGCCAGCAGTGAAGGGAGGGTGGGGGGCTACACCTTC.